Shown below are 27 T cell receptor beta chains from a single sample sequenced in a study of blood T cell repertoires in COVID-19. Generated by immunoSEQ multiplex PCR, the TCRdb table keeps only in-frame clones and is missing some. The table records 110,000 to 150,000 clones, 78% of them present only once. The sample consisted of peripheral blood. Source of these receptors: a woman between 55 and 75 years old with acute or convalescent COVID-19.

This clone was observed a single time. The chain is built from TRBV5-1 and TRBJ2-3; D possibly corresponds to TRBD1 (6 bases). The ends were cut back, 7 bases at V and 4 bases at J, with 10 bases in the middle. CDR3 length: 12 residues. The germline gives CDR1 SGHRS, CDR2 YFSETQ. CDR3 sequence reads: CASRKGADTQYF. The CDR3, as DNA: TGCGCCAGCCGTAAGGGGGCAGATACGCAGTATTTT.

CDR3: CASSLRLAGVPGELFF. In DNA, the CDR3 is TGTGCCAGCAGCCTCCGACTAGCGGGAGTCCCCGGGGAGCTGTTTTTT. The chain is built from TRBV3-1 (or the pseudogene TRBV3-2) and TRBJ2-2, with 12 bases lining up with TRBD2. This CDR3 is 16 amino acids long. The J segment lost 6 bases and the V segment lost 4 bases, leaving 6 bases of the junction unmatched. Germline assignment: CDR1 LGHDT and CDR2 YNNKEL (reference sequence).

CDR3 DNA sequence: TGCGCCAGCAGCCGCCTGACAGGGCCCGACACCATATATTTT. It translates to CASSRLTGPDTIYF. The chain joins TRBV4-1 to TRBJ1-3, with TRBD1 matching 7 bases. J gave up 8 bases and V 4 bases, and 8 bases lay outside the gene matches. This CDR3 has 14 residues. The germline CDR1 and CDR2 sequences are MGHRA and YSYEKL.

The chain couples TRBV19 to TRBJ1-4; 7 nucleotides match TRBD1. There are 13 residues in the CDR3. Looked up from germline, CDR1 is LNHDA and CDR2 is SQIVND (reference sequence). The trim removed 6 bases at V and 8 bases at J, leaving 6 bases unmatched. This CDR3 is CASSRGVREKLFF. The CDR3 DNA is TGTGCCAGTAGCAGGGGGGTCCGGGAAAAACTGTTTTTT.

This clone was found once. The V call is TRBV18, the J call TRBJ2-1, with 11 positions matching TRBD2. The CDR3 is 17 residues long. V shed 2 bases, J shed 7 bases, and the junction held 10 bases outside the gene matches. CDR1 is KGHSH, CDR2 LQKENI, per germline. The DNA of the CDR3 is TGTGCCAGCTCACCATTAAGTGTCCGGACTAGCGGGAATGAGCAGTTCTTC. Protein product: CASSPLSVRTSGNEQFF.

The table lists this clone with a count of one. The chain has TRBV30 and TRBJ1-6; a weak D match, TRBD1 (6 bases). There are 14 residues in the CDR3. CDR1 and CDR2 (germline): GTSNPN, SVGIG (reference sequence). V gave up 0 bases and J gave up 9 bases, with 12 bases separating them. CDR3 sequence reads: CAWSVQQGGSPLHF. DNA of the CDR3: TGTGCCTGGAGTGTACAACAGGGCGGTTCACCCCTCCACTTT.

This clone showed up just a few times. The chain combines TRBV28 with TRBJ2-1; 9 bases are a match to TRBD2. Germline lookup yields CDR1 MDHEN and CDR2 SYDVKM. This CDR3 contains 17 residues. With 3 bases clipped from V and 0 bases from J, the junction kept 6 bases outside the gene matches. CDR3 loop: CASSFPSGRSSYNEQFF. In DNA, the CDR3 is TGTGCCAGCAGTTTCCCCAGCGGGAGGAGCTCCTACAATGAGCAGTTCTTC.

The V call is TRBV12-5, the J call TRBJ1-3; TRBD1 agrees at 8 bases. This CDR3 contains 15 residues. Per germline, CDR1 LGHNT and CDR2 FRNRAP. The junction had 1 base not matched to a gene; V was cut back by 2 bases and J by 1 base. This chain's CDR3 is CASGLTGGSGNTIYF. The CDR3 DNA sequence: TGTGCTAGTGGTTTGACAGGGGGGTCTGGAAACACCATATATTTT.

The genes are TRBV10-2 and TRBJ1-5; D not certain. The CDR3 is 16 residues long. Trimming shortened V by 3 bases and J by 1 base, and 13 bases separated the two germline ends. Germline values: CDR1 WSHSY, CDR2 SAAADI. The CDR3: CASSDWALLSNQPQHF. As DNA, the CDR3 is TGCGCCAGCAGTGATTGGGCACTGCTCAGCAATCAGCCCCAGCATTTT.

CDR3 region: CASSSGQGAPQAEFF. CDR3 DNA: TGTGCCAGCAGCTCTGGACAGGGAGCACCTCAAGCAGAGTTCTTC. J is TRBJ2-1 and V is TRBV7-3, with 8 positions matching TRBD1. Trimming removed 4 bases from V and 14 bases from J; junction bases left unmatched: 16. The CDR3 contains 15 residues. The germline V gene encodes CDR1 SGHTA and CDR2 FQGTGA.

This clone was recorded only once. The J gene is TRBJ2-1, the V gene TRBV5-1; 14 bases match TRBD2. CDR1 SGHRS and CDR2 YFSETQ come from the germline V gene. V was clipped by 4 bases and J by 3 bases; unmatched bases: 12. CDR3 size: 19 residues. The CDR3 loop is CASSPWTSGRSPYYNEQFF. The CDR3 region has the DNA TGCGCCAGCAGCCCGTGGACTAGCGGGAGGTCCCCTTACTACAATGAGCAGTTCTTC.

This sequence joins TRBV5-1 and TRBJ2-7; 7 bases match TRBD1. Germline CDR1 and CDR2: SGHRS and YFSETQ. V lost 4 bases and J lost 3; bases outside the gene matches: 13. The length of the CDR3 is 16 residues. CDR3 in DNA: TGCGCCAGCAGCCGGAATCCCGGGACAGAAGGCTACGAGCAGTACTTC. It yields the protein CASSRNPGTEGYEQYF.

J is TRBJ1-6 and V is TRBV27, with 7 bases identical to TRBD1. CDR1 and CDR2 from the germline V gene are MNHEY and SMNVEV (reference sequence). CDR3 length: 16 amino acids. Losses at the gene ends were 6 bases for V and 9 bases for J; bases not matched to a gene: 14. DNA for the CDR3: TGTGCCAGCAGCCCGAGACAGGGCCACATTGGTTCACCCCTCCACTTT. Translated, it gives CASSPRQGHIGSPLHF.

For this clone: One end of the junction is discordant with germline, which a read error may explain. The J gene is TRBJ2-7, the V gene TRBV3-1 (or the pseudogene TRBV3-2); 10 bases line up with TRBD1. CDR1 and CDR2 (germline): LGHDT, YNNKEL (reference sequence). This CDR3 spans 19 amino acids. The CDR3 protein is CTSSPYGTGALLLPYEQYF. The CDR3 bases are TGTACCAGCAGCCCCTACGGGACAGGGGCCCTTCTACTTCCCTACGAGCAGTACTTC.

The chain is built from TRBV30 and TRBJ2-1; D possibly corresponds to TRBD2 (6 bases). Trimming cost V 1 base and J 6 bases, with 13 bases left between them. From germline, CDR1 is GTSNPN and CDR2 SVGIG (reference sequence). The CDR3 length is 14 residues. CDR3 loop: CAWSDGAGANEQFF. The DNA of the CDR3 is TGTGCCTGGAGTGACGGAGCGGGCGCCAATGAGCAGTTCTTC.

The CDR3 DNA is TGCGCCAGCAGCCAAGGAGGCAGCGGTAATGAAAAACTGTTTTTT. Translating gives CASSQGGSGNEKLFF. The chain couples TRBV4-1 to TRBJ1-4; D not certain. The CDR3 contains 15 residues. V lost 1 base and J lost 4, with 10 bases in between. CDR1 and CDR2 (germline): MGHRA, YSYEKL.

This clone has only one observation. This sequence joins TRBV3-1 (or the pseudogene TRBV3-2) and TRBJ2-7; D is possibly TRBD2 (6 bases). Germline loops: CDR1 LGHDT, CDR2 YNNKEL (reference sequence). This CDR3 spans 16 amino acids. V lost 1 base and J 5 bases, leaving 18 bases between the germline ends. CDR3 sequence: CASSQVGRHLMDEQYF. The CDR3 nucleotides are TGTGCCAGCAGCCAAGTCGGGAGACACCTCATGGACGAGCAGTACTTC.

The CDR3 loop reads CASSEWLAGESGANVLTF. CDR3 coding DNA: TGTGCCAGCAGTGAATGGCTAGCGGGAGAGTCTGGGGCCAACGTCCTGACTTTC. The chain has TRBV6-1 and TRBJ2-6, with 10 bases matching TRBD2. After removal of 2 bases from V and 1 base from J, the junction contained 5 bases not matched to a gene. The CDR3 is 18 amino acids. Germline assignment: CDR1 MNHNS and CDR2 SASEGT.

The genes are TRBV10-2 and TRBJ2-7; D remains ambiguous. This CDR3 region has 13 residues. The V end lost 0 bases, the J end lost 0 bases, and 3 bases lay between the germline ends. Germline V gene lookup returns CDR1 WSHSY and CDR2 SAAADI. CDR3 sequence: CASSESYSYEQYF. Here the CDR3 DNA reads TGCGCCAGCAGTGAGTCCTACTCCTACGAGCAGTACTTC.

The V and J genes are TRBV7-6 and TRBJ2-3; 11 bases are shared with TRBD2. The ends lost 2 bases at V and 6 bases at J; junction bases unmatched: 7. Germline CDR1 SGHVS, CDR2 FNYEAQ. The CDR3 is made up of 16 amino acids. Written as DNA, the CDR3 is TGTGCCAGCAGCTTAACTAGCGGGAGATCCAGGGATACGCAGTATTTT. It codes for CASSLTSGRSRDTQYF.

The V gene is TRBV3-1 (or the pseudogene TRBV3-2), the J gene TRBJ1-4; 8 positions match TRBD1. In germline, CDR1 is LGHDT, CDR2 YNNKEL (reference sequence). The length of the CDR3 is 18 residues. V lost 2 bases to trimming and J lost 7 bases; unmatched junction nucleotides: 15. The CDR3 loop is CASSQQGAWTRGPEKLFF. CDR3 bases: TGTGCCAGCAGCCAACAAGGGGCCTGGACCAGGGGGCCTGAAAAACTGTTTTTT.

The chain combines TRBV10-3 with TRBJ1-2; D perhaps matches TRBD1 (5 bases). Trimming removed 8 bases from V and 6 bases from J, with 13 bases in between. Germline assignment: CDR1 ENHRY and CDR2 SYGVKD. The length of the CDR3 is 12 residues. This chain's CDR3 is CAIWEGADGYTF. The CDR3 DNA reads as TGTGCCATCTGGGAAGGGGCCGATGGCTACACCTTC.

V gene TRBV5-1 combines with J gene TRBJ1-4; D may be TRBD1 (6 bases). This CDR3 is 14 amino acids long. The germline gives CDR1 SGHRS, CDR2 YFSETQ. V was trimmed by 7 bases and J by 8 bases, leaving 18 bases between them. In DNA, the CDR3 is TGCGCCAGCCGAAGAGGGCAGGGGTCGGAAAAACTGTTTTTT. Translating it yields CASRRGQGSEKLFF.

The rearrangement uses TRBV30 and TRBJ2-5; 7 bases fit TRBD2. The V gene end was trimmed by 3 bases and the J gene end by 5 bases; junction bases not matched to a gene: 6. Germline CDR1 is GTSNPN and CDR2 is SVGIG (reference sequence). The CDR3 extends over 13 amino acids. CDR3 region: CAWSSDGRETQYF. CDR3 bases: TGTGCCTGGAGCTCGGACGGGAGGGAGACCCAGTACTTC. The full variable domain, with the rest looked up from reference TRBV30 and TRBJ2-5, is SQTIHQWPATLVQPVGSPLSLECTVEGTSNPNLYWYRQAAGRGLQLLFYSVGIGQISSEVPQNLSASRPQDRQFILSSKKLLLSDSGFYLCAWSSDGRETQYFGPGTRLLVL.

The V call is TRBV2, the J call TRBJ2-3; D gene ambiguous. With 2 bases removed from V and 4 bases from J, the gap between germline ends came to 7 bases. The germline V gene encodes CDR1 SNHLY and CDR2 FYNNEI. This CDR3 comprises 13 residues. The CDR3 sequence is CASSEYFPDTQYF. The DNA of the CDR3 is TGTGCCAGCAGTGAATACTTCCCAGATACGCAGTATTTT. The entire variable domain, with the rest obtained from reference TRBV2 and TRBJ2-3, is as follows: EPEVTQTPSHQVTQMGQEVILRCVPISNHLYFYWYRQILGQKVEFLVSFYNNEISEKSEIFDDQFSVERPDGSNFTLKIRSTKLEDSAMYFCASSEYFPDTQYFGPGTRLTVL.

CDR3 sequence reads: CASSSFLRAGTEAFF. CDR3 DNA: TGTGCCAGCAGTTCTTTCCTTCGGGCAGGGACTGAAGCTTTCTTT. This chain uses TRBV28 with TRBJ1-1; D perhaps matches TRBD1 (5 bases). V was trimmed by 4 bases and J by 5 bases, leaving 17 bases between them. Germline V gene data show CDR1 as MDHEN and CDR2 as SYDVKM. The CDR3 length is 15 residues. Combining the CDR3 with reference TRBV28 and TRBJ1-1 gives the whole variable domain DVKVTQSSRYLVKRTGEKVFLECVQDMDHENMFWYRQDPGLGLRLIYFSYDVKMKEKGDIPEGYSVSREKKERFSLILESASTNQTSMYLCASSSFLRAGTEAFFGQGTRLTVV.

V gene TRBV19 combines with J gene TRBJ1-1; TRBD1 matches at 9 bases. After removal of 10 bases from V and 1 base from J, the junction contained 10 bases not matched to a gene. The germline CDR1 and CDR2 sequences are LNHDA and SQIVND (reference sequence). The CDR3 is made up of 15 amino acids. CDR3 bases: TGTGCCACCCTGACCGGGACAGGGAAGAACACTGAAGCTTTCTTT. This codes for CATLTGTGKNTEAFF.